This T cell receptor (beta chain) was found in a study of early T cells in non-severe SARS-CoV-2 infection (dated by TCRdb to the early 2020s). Concerning the study at large: TCR sequencing used bulk RNA from unsorted whole blood, so alpha and beta chains could not be paired. Study-wide conclusions, independent of this receptor: VDJdb matching was skewed toward anti-spike CD8 responses and likely underestimated virus-specific expansions by missing private and CD4 specificities.

The method behind the library was 5' RACE. TCRdb records NextSeq 500 as the sequencer. The TCR library protocol attached unique molecular identifiers to individual cDNA molecules to correct for sequencing error and PCR bias. Both TCR alpha and beta chains were sequenced, and tight co-correlation was observed between alpha and beta sequence abundances in each sample. The authors' analysis ran thus. Decombinator V4 was used to annotate the V gene, J gene and CDR3 of the TCR sequences. Expanded TCRs were defined as changing significantly between any two time points under a Poisson model with p below 0.0001. TCR abundances were normalised to the total number of TCRs sequenced per sample and expressed as counts per million. MAIT TCRs were defined by TRAV1-2 paired with TRAJ12, TRAJ20 or TRAJ33, and iNKT TCRs by TRAV10 paired with TRAJ18. VDJdb, accessed 1 November 2021, was searched for CMV, EBV and SARS-CoV-2 annotated TCRs, excluding TCRs annotated for multiple antigens. The public reads were reprocessed in TCRdb via fastp at Q25 and MiXCR, keeping in-frame beta chains. Rows are unified per CDR3 protein, each entry keeping the most common DNA and genes. These V and J calls are TCRdb output, not the study's own analysis. Recorded for this sample are just under 60,000 distinct CDR3 sequences; under 10% of them occurred a single time. The ten largest clones take up 3% to 4% of the sample.

V is shortened by 8 bases, J by 2 bases, and the region joining them spans 10 bases. The germline V gene gives CDR1 as MDHEN and CDR2 as SYDVKM. The CDR3 has 13 amino acids, counting the end cysteine and phenylalanine. Only the CDR3 DNA is retained, 39 bases long and in frame from the first base. Turning to this clonotype: This receptor's antigen is unknown. No base quality values were provided; no much bigger clone lies one nucleotide off.

This was a case-control study nested in a cohort of healthcare workers in London, UK, who had nasopharyngeal swab PCR tests and blood samples taken every week. Healthcare workers were recruited during the week of the UK lockdown, between 23 and 31 March 2020, and followed weekly for up to about 15 weeks. Source material: whole blood. Recombination linked TRBV28 to TRBJ2-1; the D gene lacks a confident call. This clonotype originated in an adult who was a healthcare worker with PCR-confirmed SARS-CoV-2 infection or an uninfected control (not recorded which). The nucleotide sequence is TGTGCCAGCGGTCGCGTGACCTACAATGAGCAGTTCTTC. Translated, this is CASGRVTYNEQFF.